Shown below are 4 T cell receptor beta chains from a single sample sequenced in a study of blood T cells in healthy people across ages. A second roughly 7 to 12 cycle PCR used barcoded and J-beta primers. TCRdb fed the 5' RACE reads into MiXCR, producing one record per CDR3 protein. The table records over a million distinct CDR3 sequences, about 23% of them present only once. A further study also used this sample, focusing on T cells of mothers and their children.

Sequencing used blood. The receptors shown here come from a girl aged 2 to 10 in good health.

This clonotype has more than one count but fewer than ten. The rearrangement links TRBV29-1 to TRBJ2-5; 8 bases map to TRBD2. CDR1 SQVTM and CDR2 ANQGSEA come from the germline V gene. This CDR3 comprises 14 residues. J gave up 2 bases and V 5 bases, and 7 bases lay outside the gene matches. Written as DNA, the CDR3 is TGCAGCGTTCCGGGGGGGTGGGATCAAGAGACCCAGTACTTC. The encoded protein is CSVPGGWDQETQYF.

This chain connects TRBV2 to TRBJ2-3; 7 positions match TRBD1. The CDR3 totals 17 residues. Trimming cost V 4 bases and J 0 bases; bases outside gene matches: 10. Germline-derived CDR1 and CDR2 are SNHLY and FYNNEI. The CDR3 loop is CASSVSQRQGSTDTQYF. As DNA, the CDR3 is TGTGCCAGCAGTGTTTCTCAGCGACAGGGAAGCACAGATACGCAGTATTTT.

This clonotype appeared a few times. CDR3 nucleotides: TGTGCCAGCAGGATCCCGGGGGCCGGGACGGGAGCTTTCTTT. Amino acids: CASRIPGAGTGAFF. The chain carries TRBV28 and TRBJ1-1, with D possibly TRBD1 on 6 matching bases. Per germline, CDR1 MDHEN and CDR2 SYDVKM. The length of the CDR3 is 14 residues. Trimming removed 6 bases from V and 10 bases from J, with 21 bases in between.

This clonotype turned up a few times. The CDR3 protein is CASSEGPGTSGRNHQETQYF. CDR3 coding DNA: TGTGCCAGCAGTGAAGGTCCCGGGACTAGCGGGAGAAATCATCAAGAGACCCAGTACTTC. V and J are TRBV6-1 and TRBJ2-5; 14 bases align to TRBD2. The CDR3 consists of 20 residues. V shed 1 base, J shed 2 bases, and the junction held 12 bases outside the gene matches. The germline V gene has CDR1 MNHNS and CDR2 SASEGT.